A selection of T cell receptor beta chains follows, all from one sample in a study of blood T cell repertoires in COVID-19. TCRdb's copy holds only in-frame clones and misses some; the assay was immunoSEQ multiplex PCR. This sample has 97,000 or so clones; 70% to 90% occur once, and the top ten carry 2% to 2.5%. The sequencing sample was made of peripheral blood. Every receptor here comes from a man between 50 and 59 years old with active COVID-19. Both conserved end residues are part of each CDR3. D genes are given only for firm matches. Clone size is stated in some rows and not others, as once, few, many or a class when expanded.

v_call,j_call,d_call,clone_size,cdr3_length,cdr3_nt,cdr3_aa
TRBV9,TRBJ1-3,TRBD1,few,12,TGTGCCAGCAGCGAGGGACAGGGCACCATATATTTT,CASSEGQGTIYF
TRBV9,TRBJ2-2,NA,NA,15,TGTGCCAGCAGCGTAGGACATACGAACACCGGGGAGCTGTTTTTT,CASSVGHTNTGELFF
TRBV30,TRBJ1-5,NA,NA,12,TGTGCCTGGAGTGGTCAGAATCAGCCCCAGCATTTT,CAWSGQNQPQHF
TRBV5-6,TRBJ2-7,TRBD2,NA,16,TGTGCCAGCAGCTTATCCCTGCGGGGGATTCCCTACGAGCAGTACTTC,CASSLSLRGIPYEQYF
TRBV3-1/TRBV3-2,TRBJ2-7,TRBD2,NA,15,TGTGCCAGCAGCCAAGAGGGACTAGCTGGGTACGAGCAGTACTTC,CASSQEGLAGYEQYF
TRBV5-5,TRBJ1-4,TRBD1,NA,14,TGTGCCAGCAGCACACTCGACAGGGCGGAAAAACTGTTTTTT,CASSTLDRAEKLFF
TRBV28,TRBJ1-4,TRBD1,NA,14,TGTGCCAGCAGCCCGGGACAGGGGATTGAAAAACTGTTTTTT,CASSPGQGIEKLFF
TRBV7-9,TRBJ2-2,NA,few,13,TGTGCCAGCAGTCACAGGGTTCACGGGGAGCTGTTTTTT,CASSHRVHGELFF
TRBV11-2,TRBJ2-1,NA,NA,14,TGTGCCAGCAGCTTTAGGGGGACCTACAATGAGCAGTTCTTC,CASSFRGTYNEQFF
TRBV9,TRBJ2-2,TRBD2,NA,17,TGTGCCAGCAGCGTAGCTGGCGGGGGGGCTTACACCGGGGAGCTGTTTTTT,CASSVAGGGAYTGELFF
TRBV10-1,TRBJ1-4,NA,few,16,TGCGCCAGCAGTGAGTCCCCCGGGACAAGGTGGGAAAAACTGTTTTTT,CASSESPGTRWEKLFF
TRBV5-1,TRBJ1-1,NA,few,17,TGCGCCAGCAGCAACACCGGGAAGGTGGATGATAACACTGAAGCTTTCTTT,CASSNTGKVDDNTEAFF
TRBV5-6,TRBJ1-2,NA,NA,16,TGTGCCAGCAGCCTAGAGGTCCGGGGAGGGAACTATGGCTACACCTTC,CASSLEVRGGNYGYTF
TRBV30,TRBJ2-4,NA,NA,14,TGTGCCTGGCAGGGTGGAGGGGCCGCCTCCATTCAGTACTTC,CAWQGGGAASIQYF
TRBV19,TRBJ2-2,TRBD1,NA,15,TGTGCCAGTAGTTCGACAGGGGGGAAACCCGGGGAGCTGTTTTTT,CASSSTGGKPGELFF
TRBV15,TRBJ2-5,TRBD2,NA,17,TGTGCCACCAGCTTTACGAGGTATAGCGGGGCCCAAGAGACCCAGTACTTC,CATSFTRYSGAQETQYF
TRBV3-1/TRBV3-2,TRBJ2-2,NA,NA,18,TGTGCCAGCAGATCGACAACTTACAGGGGCGGGAACACCGGAGAGCTGTTTTTT,CASRSTTYRGGNTGELFF
TRBV7-9,TRBJ1-5,NA,NA,14,TGTGCCAGCAGCCTAGGGGGGGGCTCTCAGCCCCAGCATTTT,CASSLGGGSQPQHF
TRBV27,TRBJ2-7,NA,NA,15,TGTGCCAGCAGTTTATGGGGAGGTAGCTCCTACGAGCAGTACTTC,CASSLWGGSSYEQYF
TRBV12-3/TRBV12-4,TRBJ2-2,NA,NA,12,TGTGCCAGCAGTCTTACTATGGGGGAGCTGTTTTTT,CASSLTMGELFF
TRBV5-1,TRBJ2-5,TRBD1,NA,15,TGCGCCAGCAGCTTTATGACAGGGGTTGGGGAGACCCAGTACTTC,CASSFMTGVGETQYF
TRBV18,TRBJ2-5,TRBD2,NA,18,TGTGCCAGCTCACCGCGGGGGACTAGCGGGGGGGCCGCGGAGACCCAGTACTTC,CASSPRGTSGGAAETQYF
TRBV13,TRBJ1-3,NA,few,17,TGTGCCAGCAGCCCGCTAGACCTTCGTAGCTCTGGAAACACCATATATTTT,CASSPLDLRSSGNTIYF
TRBV7-2,TRBJ1-2,NA,NA,14,TGTGCCAGCAGCTTAGCGCGGCCTAACTATGGCTACACCTTC,CASSLARPNYGYTF
TRBV19,TRBJ2-2,NA,NA,13,TGTGCCAGTAGTAAGGGGGACACCGGGGAGCTGTTTTTT,CASSKGDTGELFF
TRBV2,TRBJ1-3,TRBD1,few,15,TGTGCCAGCAGTCCAACCAGGGGGTCCGGAAACACCATATATTTT,CASSPTRGSGNTIYF
TRBV19,TRBJ2-2,TRBD1,NA,16,TGTGCCAGTAGTATAGAGGGGACAGGGCGGACCGGGGAGCTGTTTTTT,CASSIEGTGRTGELFF
TRBV6-5,TRBJ2-7,TRBD1,NA,14,TGTGCCAGCAGACTCGACAGGGAAAGGAGCGAGCAGTACTTC,CASRLDRERSEQYF
TRBV7-9,TRBJ2-2,NA,NA,14,TGTGCCAGCAGCTCGGGCGGGGGCCCCGGGGAGCTGTTTTTT,CASSSGGGPGELFF
TRBV7-2,TRBJ1-5,NA,NA,14,TGTGCCAGCAGCTTAGTGGCGCGGGAGCAGCCCCAGCATTTT,CASSLVAREQPQHF
TRBV3-1/TRBV3-2,TRBJ2-7,NA,NA,15,TGTGCCAGCAGCCAAGCAGGGGAAGGCTCCTACGAGCAGTACTTC,CASSQAGEGSYEQYF
TRBV9,TRBJ1-4,TRBD1,NA,15,TGTGCCAGCAGCGCGGGCGGGACAGGGGACGAAAAACTGTTTTTT,CASSAGGTGDEKLFF
TRBV4-1,TRBJ1-5,NA,NA,16,TGCGCCAGCAGCCAAGTTACTGGGAGTAGCAATCAGCCCCAGCATTTT,CASSQVTGSSNQPQHF
TRBV7-8,TRBJ2-7,NA,few,12,TGTGCCAGCAGCCCGTACAGCTACGAGCAGTACTTC,CASSPYSYEQYF
TRBV11-2,TRBJ1-4,NA,once,16,TGTGCCAGCAGCTTTGGGGGGGAAACAACTAATGAAAAACTGTTTTTT,CASSFGGETTNEKLFF
TRBV19,TRBJ1-5,NA,NA,19,TGTGCCAGTAGTATAGGTCGTATCAGGTCCCCGCAGGCCAATCAGCCCCAGCATTTT,CASSIGRIRSPQANQPQHF
TRBV9,TRBJ2-2,NA,NA,13,TGTGCCAGCAGCAGACGGGAACCCGGGGAGCTGTTTTTT,CASSRREPGELFF
TRBV19,TRBJ1-1,NA,NA,17,TGTGCCAGTAGTATGTTTGCACCGGGCAGGGGTGTCCGTGAAGCTTTCTTT,CASSMFAPGRGVREAFF
TRBV14,TRBJ1-1,NA,few,15,TGTGCCAGCAGCCGCACCGGGGGTCGGCTTGCTGAAGCTTTCTTT,CASSRTGGRLAEAFF
TRBV6-5,TRBJ1-4,NA,NA,16,TGTGCCAGCAGTTACTCTATGGGGGGGGGAGTGGAAAAACTGTTTTTT,CASSYSMGGGVEKLFF
TRBV14,TRBJ1-1,TRBD1,NA,14,TGTGCCAGCAGCCAGCGGACAGGGCTCGCTGAAGCTTTCTTT,CASSQRTGLAEAFF
TRBV4-3,TRBJ1-2,NA,NA,15,TGCGCCAGCAGCCAAGGACATGGATGGGACTATGGCTACACCTTC,CASSQGHGWDYGYTF
TRBV6-1,TRBJ1-2,TRBD1,NA,21,TGTGCCAGCAGTGAAAAGAGCGGGACAGGTTCATCCTCGTCAACTAACTATGGCTACACCTTC,CASSEKSGTGSSSSTNYGYTF
TRBV4-1,TRBJ2-3,NA,NA,14,TGCGCCAGCAGCCAAGACTCTAGCAGAAATACGCAGTATTTT,CASSQDSSRNTQYF